This entry lists 2 T cell receptor beta chains sequenced from one sample in a study of T cell responses to AZD1222 COVID-19 vaccine. Profiling relied on immunoSEQ multiplex PCR, and the TCRdb table lists in-frame clones only, not all of them. The sample consists of around 94,000 clones, less than 90% of them appearing once. Sequencing used peripheral blood, obtained on day 0 of AZD1222 vaccination. The receptors here all came from an adult in good health.

This chain uses TRBV7-2 with TRBJ1-2, with a weak D call TRBD1 (5 bases). This CDR3 has 13 amino acids. With 6 bases removed from V and 8 bases from J, the gap between germline ends came to 16 bases. Germline CDR1 SGHTA, CDR2 FQGNSA. DNA for the CDR3: TGTGCCAGCAGTAATCCGGGACTTGACGGCTACACCTTC. Translation gives CASSNPGLDGYTF.

The chain has TRBV30 and TRBJ1-2; no clear D gene. Trimming shortened V by 3 bases and J by 1 base, and 18 bases separated the two germline ends. Germline CDR1 and CDR2: GTSNPN and SVGIG (reference sequence). This CDR3 is built from 16 residues. The CDR3 sequence: CAWSLRTLQINYGYTF. The CDR3 nucleotides read TGTGCCTGGAGCCTCCGGACCCTTCAAATTAACTATGGCTACACCTTC.